Presented here are 5 T cell receptor beta chains from one specimen sequenced in a study of shared clonotypes between healthy human individuals. Some clones are missing from TCRdb's copy, which holds only in-frame ones; the method was immunoSEQ multiplex PCR. The sample lists about 1 million clones, more than 65% occurring once. What was sequenced was memory CD4+ T cells sorted from blood. As to subset: CD45RA-negative fraction. The receptors derive from a man aged 18 to 35 in good health.

V gene TRBV7-2 combines with J gene TRBJ1-3, with D unresolved. CDR3 length: 14 amino acids. Germline-derived CDR1 and CDR2 are SGHTA and FQGNSA. The germline V and J ends were trimmed by 8 bases and 4 bases, with 15 bases remaining between them. CDR3 loop: CASGDRGSGNTIYF. CDR3 nucleotide sequence: TGTGCCAGCGGGGATCGTGGATCAGGAAACACCATATATTTT.

The chain links TRBV9 to TRBJ2-1, with 7 positions matching TRBD1. In germline, CDR1 is SGDLS, CDR2 YYNGEE. The CDR3 has 15 residues. The V gene end was trimmed by 3 bases and the J gene end by 5 bases; junction bases not matched to a gene: 8. The CDR3 region is CASSADRVRDNEQFF. The DNA for the CDR3 is TGTGCCAGCAGCGCCGACAGGGTTCGGGACAATGAGCAGTTCTTC.

The chain has TRBV5-4 and TRBJ2-5, with D possibly being TRBD1 (6 bases). Germline assignment: CDR1 SGHNT and CDR2 YYREEE (reference sequence). The V and J ends lost 3 bases and 4 bases respectively, with 16 bases between them. The CDR3 runs 15 residues. CDR3 residues: CASSSPGQGRETQYF. The CDR3, as DNA: TGTGCCAGCAGCTCGCCAGGGCAGGGGCGAGAGACCCAGTACTTC.

Worth noting for this clone: The sample holds other DNA sequences that translate to the same CDR3. The chain joins TRBV10-3 to TRBJ2-7; D may correspond to TRBD1 or TRBD2 (6 bases each). Germline V gives CDR1 ENHRY, CDR2 SYGVKD. V was clipped by 3 bases and J by 4 bases, with 10 bases between them. CDR3 length: 13 residues. The CDR3 is CAISDGGPYEQYF. The DNA of the CDR3 is TGTGCCATCAGTGATGGGGGGCCGTACGAGCAGTACTTC.

This rearrangement joins TRBV28 to TRBJ2-2; 12 nucleotides line up with TRBD1. J was trimmed by 5 bases and V by 1 base; bases with no gene match: 5. The CDR3 spans 17 residues. Germline CDR1 MDHEN, CDR2 SYDVKM. CDR3 sequence: CASSLLPGQGATGELFF. The DNA for the CDR3 is TGTGCCAGCAGTTTATTACCGGGACAGGGGGCAACCGGGGAGCTGTTTTTT.